These 25 T cell receptor beta chains share one sample of origin, sequenced in a study of CD8 T cells in ankylosing spondylitis. TCRdb re-called the 5' RACE reads through MiXCR, storing one row per CDR3 protein. Of approximately 92,000 distinct CDR3 sequences in the sample, 8.8% were seen once. Sequencing was performed on blood, either unsorted or a sorted T cell fraction (not recorded which). All receptors derive from a male donor with ankylosing spondylitis or in good health (not recorded which).

The chain uses TRBV18 and TRBJ2-5, with D possibly TRBD1 on 5 matching bases. The germline V and J ends were trimmed by 3 bases and 5 bases, with 13 bases remaining between them. This CDR3 is 14 amino acids long. Germline V CDR1 and CDR2: KGHSH, LQKENI. Written as DNA, the CDR3 is TGTGCCAGCTCACCCGGCAGGGAACGGGAGACCCAGTACTTC. Its translation is CASSPGRERETQYF.

The V call is TRBV5-1, the J call TRBJ2-1; weak D call: TRBD2 (6 bases). Between the trimmed V and J ends, which lost 4 bases and 6 bases, there was a span of 20 bases. Germline CDR1 SGHRS, CDR2 YFSETQ. The CDR3 runs 16 residues. In nucleotides, the CDR3 is TGCGCCAGCAGCGGGGGGACTCAAGACCTCCTCAATGAGCAGTTCTTC. This encodes CASSGGTQDLLNEQFF.

The table lists this clonotype with a few counts. V and J are TRBV5-1 and TRBJ1-6; no clear D gene. This CDR3 is 13 amino acids long. The germline V and J ends were trimmed by 0 bases and 7 bases, with 5 bases remaining between them. CDR1 is SGHRS, CDR2 YFSETQ, per germline. CDR3 loop: CASSLDSNSPLHF. CDR3 in DNA: TGCGCCAGCAGCTTGGATTCGAATTCACCCCTCCACTTT.

In the case of this clonotype: An end of the junction differs from the germline gene, which may be a read error. The chain links TRBV7-9 to TRBJ1-2, with TRBD1 matching over 7 bases. The CDR3 length is 14 residues. Germline CDR1 SEHNR, CDR2 FQNEAQ (reference sequence). CDR3 bases: TGTGCCAGCAGTTTAGACGGACAGGACAACGGCTACACCTTC. Its protein product is CASSLDGQDNGYTF.

This clonotype has ten or more counts. This chain uses TRBV5-6 with TRBJ2-3; the D gene is possibly TRBD2 (6 bases). The germline CDR1 and CDR2 sequences are SGHDT and YYEEEE. Trimming took off 4 bases at V and 2 bases at J, with 17 bases between the two ends. The CDR3 runs to 16 residues. Here the CDR3 reads CASSLYRDSITDTQYF. In DNA, the CDR3 is TGTGCCAGCAGCCTATATCGGGACTCGATCACAGATACGCAGTATTTT.

The rearrangement uses TRBV6-2 or TRBV6-3 and TRBJ2-7; 11 positions match TRBD2. Germline-derived CDR1 and CDR2 are MNHEY and SVGEGT. The ends lost 4 bases at V and 5 bases at J; junction bases unmatched: 7. This CDR3 is 15 amino acids long. The CDR3 here is CASSSRTSGGDEQYF. The DNA for the CDR3 is TGTGCCAGCAGTTCCCGAACTAGCGGGGGTGACGAGCAGTACTTC.

This clonotype was observed many times. This sequence joins TRBV5-1 and TRBJ2-5; tentatively, D is TRBD2 (5 bases). V lost 6 bases and J 2 bases, leaving 20 bases between the germline ends. The CDR3 is 16 amino acids. The V gene's germline CDR1 is SGHRS and CDR2 YFSETQ. Here the CDR3 DNA reads TGCGCCAGCAAGGAATGGGCGCTAGCTCTTCAAGAGACCCAGTACTTC. Its protein product is CASKEWALALQETQYF.

This chain uses TRBV7-2 with TRBJ1-2; no clear D gene. CDR1 and CDR2 from the germline V gene are SGHTA and FQGNSA. V lost 1 base and J lost 7, with 13 bases in between. The CDR3 runs to 14 residues. The CDR3 sequence: CASSLGAGRGGYTF. The CDR3 DNA reads TGTGCCAGCAGCTTAGGAGCGGGCCGGGGTGGCTACACCTTC.

This clonotype appeared many times. V usage is TRBV7-8 and J usage is TRBJ2-7, with 8 bases lining up with TRBD2. CDR1 and CDR2 from the germline V gene are SGHVS and FQNEAQ. With 3 bases clipped from V and 2 bases from J, the junction kept 3 bases outside the gene matches. This CDR3 has 14 residues. The CDR3 bases are TGTGCCAGCAGCTTTCGAGCGGGGGCCTACGAGCAGTACTTC. Protein product: CASSFRAGAYEQYF.

This clonotype was detected ten times or more. The chain employs TRBV7-9 and TRBJ2-7, with 7 bases lining up with TRBD2. The germline CDR1 and CDR2 sequences are SEHNR and FQNEAQ (reference sequence). J gave up 2 bases and V 5 bases, and 9 bases lay outside the gene matches. CDR3 length equals 15 residues. As DNA, the CDR3 is TGTGCCAGCAGCCGGGGAGGGCGAAGTACCTACGAGCAGTACTTC. It encodes CASSRGGRSTYEQYF.

This clonotype was recorded at least ten times. This rearrangement joins TRBV5-1 to TRBJ2-7; 16 bases match TRBD2. J lost 6 bases, V lost 4 bases, and 4 bases had no gene match. This CDR3 contains 15 residues. Germline loops: CDR1 SGHRS, CDR2 YFSETQ. The CDR3 loop is CASSGTSGGASEQYF. The CDR3 region has the DNA TGCGCCAGCAGCGGGACTAGCGGGGGGGCCAGCGAGCAGTACTTC.

There are many counts of this clonotype. The rearrangement uses TRBV5-1 and TRBJ2-3, with no clear D. The CDR3 length is 13 residues. The germline CDR1 and CDR2 sequences are SGHRS and YFSETQ. V lost 1 base to trimming and J lost 6 bases, with 9 bases between them. Here the CDR3 DNA reads TGCGCCAGCAGCTTGCCCGCAGGTGATACGCAGTATTTT. Translation gives CASSLPAGDTQYF.

The table lists this clonotype with many counts. This chain uses TRBV29-1 with TRBJ2-1; 12 positions agree with TRBD2. The V gene's germline CDR1 is SQVTM and CDR2 ANQGSEA. The J segment lost 6 bases and the V segment lost 5 bases, leaving 5 bases of the junction unmatched. The CDR3 totals 14 residues. Here the CDR3 reads CSVILAGGPNEQFF. CDR3 DNA: TGCAGCGTTATTCTAGCGGGGGGGCCCAATGAGCAGTTCTTC.

Note on this clonotype: The junction and the germline gene differ at one end; a read error may be behind it. V gene TRBV20-1 combines with J gene TRBJ2-2; the D is unclear. The CDR3 spans 16 residues. Germline assignment: CDR1 DFQATT and CDR2 SNEGSKA (reference sequence). The CDR3 region has the DNA TGCTGTGCCGCACCCTCAGGAAAACGGTACACCGGGGAGCTGTTTTTT. It codes for CCAAPSGKRYTGELFF.

In its sample, this clonotype was seen many times. The V and J genes are TRBV12-3 or TRBV12-4 and TRBJ2-1; D gene uncertain. V lost 2 bases to trimming and J lost 1 base, with 15 bases between them. The CDR3 length is 17 residues. The CDR3 region is CASSLLRSWWSYNEQFF. The CDR3 DNA follows: TGTGCCAGCAGTTTACTTCGCAGTTGGTGGTCCTACAATGAGCAGTTCTTC.

This clonotype was seen ten or more times. The V and J genes are TRBV6-1 and TRBJ2-7, with 9 bases lining up with TRBD1. The CDR3 is made up of 16 amino acids. Germline assignment: CDR1 MNHNS and CDR2 SASEGT. The trim removed 8 bases at V and 3 bases at J, leaving 14 bases unmatched. CDR3 nucleotides: TGTGCCAGCCACCCCGTTAGTCCGGGACAGGGCTACGAGCAGTACTTC. It encodes CASHPVSPGQGYEQYF.

There are many counts of this clonotype. This chain links TRBV7-2 with TRBJ2-5; D is undetermined. Trimming left V 5 bases short and J 5 bases short, with 15 bases between. The length of the CDR3 is 14 residues. The germline CDR1 and CDR2 sequences are SGHTA and FQGNSA. DNA for the CDR3: TGTGCCAGCAGCCTACCGAGACACGTTGAGACCCAGTACTTC. Amino acids: CASSLPRHVETQYF.

The chain carries TRBV7-6 and TRBJ1-6; TRBD1 might be the D (5 bases). From germline, CDR1 is SGHVS and CDR2 FNYEAQ. V lost 5 bases to trimming and J lost 1 base, with 24 bases between them. The CDR3 is made up of 20 amino acids. In DNA, the CDR3 is TGTGCCAGCAGCCCTTTAGCCGCCGGGCAGGGAGGGTCCTATAATTCACCCCTCCACTTT. Its protein is CASSPLAAGQGGSYNSPLHF.

This clonotype was seen repeatedly, ten times or more. The chain recombines TRBV20-1 with TRBJ1-1; unclear D gene. CDR1 and CDR2 from the germline V gene are DFQATT and SNEGSKA (reference sequence). The CDR3 consists of 11 residues. The ends were cut back, 6 bases at V and 3 bases at J, with 8 bases in the middle. The DNA of the CDR3 is TGCAGTGCGGATGAAGACACTGAAGCTTTCTTT. It is translated as CSADEDTEAFF.

This clonotype was recorded a few times. J is TRBJ2-1 and V is TRBV7-2; TRBD2 agrees at 14 bases. Losses at the gene ends were 5 bases for V and 9 bases for J; bases not matched to a gene: 9. This CDR3 has 16 amino acids. CDR1 SGHTA and CDR2 FQGNSA come from the germline V gene. Here the CDR3 reads CASSLRLAGGRGEQFF. DNA of the CDR3: TGTGCCAGCAGCCTCCGACTAGCGGGGGGGCGTGGTGAGCAGTTCTTC. Together with reference TRBV7-2 and TRBJ2-1, the CDR3 gives the full variable domain: GAGVSQSPSNKVTEKGKDVELRCDPISGHTALYWYRQSLGQGLEFLIYFQGNSAPDKSGLPSDRFSAERTGGSVSTLTIQRTQQEDSAVYLCASSLRLAGGRGEQFFGPGTRLTVL.

The chain combines TRBV12-1 with TRBJ2-1. TRBV12-1 is a recognized pseudogene. CDR3 length: 14 residues. The CDR3 reads CASSPRDLYNEQFF. CDR3 DNA sequence: TGTGCCAGCAGCCCCCGGGACCTCTACAATGAGCAGTTCTTC.

This clonotype has ten or more counts. The rearrangement uses TRBV28 and TRBJ1-1; possible D gene TRBD1, 5 bases. Trimming cost V 8 bases and J 5 bases, with 15 bases left between them. CDR3 size: 13 residues. Germline lookup yields CDR1 MDHEN and CDR2 SYDVKM. The CDR3 is CASSRELGTEAFF. The CDR3 nucleotides read TGTGCCAGCTCCAGGGAATTGGGAACTGAAGCTTTCTTT.

There are many counts of this clonotype. The V gene is TRBV12-3 or TRBV12-4, the J gene TRBJ1-6; D might be TRBD1 (5 bases). The CDR3 totals 12 residues. V shed 3 bases and J shed 17 bases, with 14 bases lying between them. CDR3 protein: CASSFRGAGIHF. The CDR3 DNA sequence: TGTGCCAGCAGTTTTAGAGGGGCAGGGATCCACTTT.

This clonotype has a handful of counts. The rearrangement uses TRBV12-3 or TRBV12-4 and TRBJ2-1, with TRBD2 matching 11 bases. The length of the CDR3 is 15 residues. The V gene end was trimmed by 6 bases and the J gene end by 5 bases; junction bases not matched to a gene: 6. CDR3 in amino acids: CASRTLAGANNEQFF. The CDR3 region has the DNA TGTGCCAGCAGAACACTAGCGGGGGCGAACAATGAGCAGTTCTTC.

This clonotype was seen ten or more times. The rearrangement links TRBV2 to TRBJ2-3; D gene ambiguous. This CDR3 has 11 amino acids. Deletions cut 5 bases from V and 3 bases from J, with 3 bases between. The V gene's germline CDR1 is SNHLY and CDR2 FYNNEI. The CDR3 sequence is CASSRTDTQYF. The CDR3 DNA is TGTGCCAGCAGTCGGACAGATACGCAGTATTTT. Looking up the rest from reference TRBV2 and TRBJ2-3 gives the full variable domain: EPEVTQTPSHQVTQMGQEVILRCVPISNHLYFYWYRQILGQKVEFLVSFYNNEISEKSEIFDDQFSVERPDGSNFTLKIRSTKLEDSAMYFCASSRTDTQYFGPGTRLTVL.